This paragraph covers one TCR beta chain sequence. V shed 1 base and J shed 6 bases, with 7 bases lying between them. The germline V gene encodes CDR1 SGHTA and CDR2 FQGTGA. The CDR3 is 13 amino acids. These data originate in a study of neoadjuvant anti-PD-1 for oral cavity cancer. Time point denoted: after neoadjuvant nivolumab, at surgical resection. Patients had HPV-negative, locally advanced oral cavity squamous cell carcinoma. Most PBMC samples had approximately 470 ng input DNA in six replicates. TCRdb's table, derived via immunoSEQ multiplex PCR, lists solely in-frame clones and lacks some. The sample lists about 68,000 clones; 70% to 90% were seen once.

The receptor was isolated from a person aged 35-79 years with oral cavity squamous cell carcinoma. The rearrangement joins TRBV7-3 to TRBJ1-3; D is unresolved. Sequencing was performed on PBMCs, taken after nivolumab (anti-PD-1) treatment. CDR3 residues: CASSLITINTIYF. CDR3 DNA sequence: TGTGCCAGCAGCTTAATTACTATAAACACCATATATTTT.